This T cell receptor (beta chain) was captured in a study of CD8 T cells in ankylosing spondylitis. Using its own MiXCR run on the 5' RACE reads, TCRdb lists one record per CDR3 protein. This table holds some 150,000 distinct CDR3 sequences, under 45% found once. Trimming removed 5 bases from V and 3 bases from J, with 6 bases in between. Germline CDR1 is LNHDA and CDR2 is SQIVND (reference sequence). This CDR3 spans 12 amino acids. Concerning this clonotype: Antigen unknown.

Points from the study as a whole: Matched ankylosing spondylitis synovial fluid reportedly contained a significantly enriched population of disease-linked clones. Relatively rare in peripheral blood, disease-linked clones were also CD8+.

The sequenced sample consisted of synovial fluid, either unsorted or a sorted T cell fraction (not recorded which). This rearrangement joins TRBV19 to TRBJ2-3; D gene uncertain. The sequence derives from a male donor with ankylosing spondylitis. The CDR3 sequence is CASSPQTDTQYF. Here the CDR3 DNA reads TGTGCCAGTAGTCCCCAGACAGATACGCAGTATTTT.